This TCR beta chain was captured by sequencing in a study of blood T cell repertoires in COVID-19. About the research overall: Researchers got acute and convalescent COVID-19 samples from the United States, Italy and Spain.

Study processing details: Nucleated cell number was recorded as an estimate derived from reference gene primer amplification. The repertoire was sequenced with immunoSEQ multiplex PCR; TCRdb's copy has only in-frame clones and lacks some. That table gives V, J and clone size, and the DNA gave D and trimming. The sample lists some 150,000 clones, about 85% occurring once. The CDR3 length is 13 residues. Per germline, CDR1 MNHEY and CDR2 SVGAGI. V shed 8 bases and J 4 bases; nucleotides not matched to a gene: 7. Seattle patients were enrolled during active infection and followed longitudinally. Sequenced material: peripheral blood. The V call is TRBV6-5, the J call TRBJ1-1; 7 positions agree with TRBD1. The sequence was collected from an older woman with COVID-19, enrolled during active disease. The CDR3, as DNA: TGTGCCAGCGGGGGTACAGGGGTCACTGAAGCTTTCTTT. Translated: CASGGTGVTEAFF.